This T cell receptor (beta chain) was obtained from a study of response to subunit inactivated influenza vaccine. CDR1 SEHNR and CDR2 FQNEAQ come from the germline V gene (reference sequence). CDR3 length equals 14 residues. With 5 bases removed from V and 4 bases from J, the gap between germline ends came to 14 bases. Note on this clonotype: What it binds is not known.

Study results and caveats: Each seasonal flu vaccination may recruit only limited new T cells, authors suggested.

TCRdb fed the RT-PCR reads into MiXCR, producing one record per CDR3 protein. Counted here are hundreds of thousands of distinct CDR3 sequences, 18% occurring once; the ten biggest clones make up 9.5% to 13%. This TCR came from a man aged 45-65 years who received an inactivated influenza vaccine. The rearrangement joins TRBV7-9 to TRBJ2-5; D may correspond to TRBD1 or TRBD2 (5 bases each). Sequenced material: PBMCs from blood, taken 4 to 6 days after vaccination. The CDR3 nucleotides read TGTGCCAGCAGCCCGCCAGGGAGCGCAGAGACCCAGTACTTC. It codes for CASSPPGSAETQYF.